This entry concerns a single T cell receptor beta chain. Antigen specificity is unknown. This sample was included in a study of beta chain features in type 1 diabetes. Broader study findings: The study found moderately but significantly shorter TCRB CDR3s in all four CD4+ subsets of Type 1 diabetes patients. The study found fewer insertions and more deletions at VDJ junctions in type 1 diabetes patients.

Investigators reverse transcribed all isolated RNA, so they sequenced expressed TCRB transcripts. The assay was immunoSEQ multiplex PCR, and TCRdb's table has in-frame clones only and misses some. The table records about 53,000 clones, roughly 52% of them present only once. V dropped 6 bases and J dropped 6; count of bases not matched to a gene: 8. CDR1 is SQVTM, CDR2 ANQGSEA, per germline. CDR3 size: 12 residues. Each of the sorted populations had a purity greater than 98%. This receptor was taken from a woman aged 40 to 50 with type 1 diabetes. Sequencing was performed on Tregs from blood. J is TRBJ2-7 and V is TRBV29-1, with 7 nucleotides matching TRBD2. Here the CDR3 reads CSVVVPGGEQYF. For the CDR3, the DNA is TGCAGCGTGGTGGTTCCGGGGGGCGAGCAGTACTTC.